Listed below are T cell receptor beta chains from one sample, sequenced in a study of OX40 agonist ivuxolimab in advanced cancers. Generated by immunoSEQ multiplex PCR, the TCRdb table keeps only in-frame clones and is missing some. The sample consists of around 80,000 clones, around 87% of them appearing once. The sequenced sample was CD4+ or CD8+ T cells sorted from blood, obtained in a trial of the OX40 agonist ivuxolimab. The receptors here all came from an adult with an advanced solid tumor such as melanoma, head and neck, liver or kidney cancer. CDR3s include the opening cysteine and the closing phenylalanine or tryptophan.

TRBJ1-1	TRBV6-5	CASSYEGTAFF
TRBJ1-1	TRBV6-4	CASSDSRQGWSTEAFF
TRBJ1-5	TRBV5-6	CASSLGQGVNQPQHF
TRBJ2-3	TRBV6-5	CASKAGISTDTQYF
TRBJ2-3	TRBV7-2	CASSLGIQADTQYF
TRBJ2-3	TRBV18	CASSLWTGANADTQYF
TRBJ2-6	TRBV7-9	CASSTLGRLISGANVLTF
TRBJ1-5	TRBV7-9	CASSRDGPNQPQHF
TRBJ1-1	TRBV19	CASSIGPEAFF
TRBJ2-3	TRBV14	CASSPFAGDTQYF
TRBJ2-1	TRBV30	CAWSGLRPGLPYNEQFF
TRBJ1-5	TRBV6-5	CASSEAWGQPQHF
TRBJ1-2	TRBV19	CASSRGQGNGYTF
TRBJ2-7	TRBV4-1	CASSQTDRGYEQYF
TRBJ2-2	TRBV2	CASKPDTGELFF
TRBJ1-4	TRBV6-1	CASSAPQTGLGEKLFF
TRBJ2-3	TRBV2	CASSTGLAGGPRDTQYF
TRBJ1-4	TRBV5-5	CASSHRTENEKLFF
TRBJ1-2	TRBV5-4	CASSPGQVAYGYTF
TRBJ2-7	TRBV5-1	CASSLRTGGSAYEQYF
TRBJ1-6	TRBV7-6	CASSRGQGVYNSPLHF
TRBJ1-2	TRBV11-2	CASSLDPPGRGANYGYTF
TRBJ2-5	TRBV7-9	CASSRQGSQYF
TRBJ1-2	TRBV6-5	CASSFSAGRGYTF
TRBJ2-2	TRBV27	CASSLKSPHTGELFF
TRBJ1-2	TRBV6-5	CASSYSTGGYGYTF
TRBJ2-2	TRBV5-1	CASSLQSPRLDDTGELFF
TRBJ1-1	TRBV4-1	CASSQDRTGARAFF
TRBJ2-2	TRBV19	CASSASGLTGELFF
TRBJ2-6	TRBV5-6	CASSLDISGANVLTF
TRBJ2-7	TRBV6-5	CASRAGQDYEQYF
TRBJ2-5	TRBV30	CAWRLAEETQYF
TRBJ2-7	TRBV4-3	CASSQDFLASGTYEQYF
TRBJ2-7	TRBV6-5	CASIRLAGGYEQYF
TRBJ1-2	TRBV7-2	CASSSWGTARESGYTF
TRBJ1-4	TRBV6-5	CASSYQGASHEKLFF
TRBJ1-5	TRBV15	CATSRDHQPQHF
TRBJ2-5	TRBV7-3	CASSLMGTGGQETQYF
TRBJ2-1	TRBV19	CASTYRGAGNEQFF
TRBJ2-5	TRBV2	CASSGQGGQETQYF
TRBJ2-1	TRBV10-3	CAITPTGTSGTLRGNEQFF
TRBJ1-3	TRBV6-5	CASSAFGTPGNTIYF